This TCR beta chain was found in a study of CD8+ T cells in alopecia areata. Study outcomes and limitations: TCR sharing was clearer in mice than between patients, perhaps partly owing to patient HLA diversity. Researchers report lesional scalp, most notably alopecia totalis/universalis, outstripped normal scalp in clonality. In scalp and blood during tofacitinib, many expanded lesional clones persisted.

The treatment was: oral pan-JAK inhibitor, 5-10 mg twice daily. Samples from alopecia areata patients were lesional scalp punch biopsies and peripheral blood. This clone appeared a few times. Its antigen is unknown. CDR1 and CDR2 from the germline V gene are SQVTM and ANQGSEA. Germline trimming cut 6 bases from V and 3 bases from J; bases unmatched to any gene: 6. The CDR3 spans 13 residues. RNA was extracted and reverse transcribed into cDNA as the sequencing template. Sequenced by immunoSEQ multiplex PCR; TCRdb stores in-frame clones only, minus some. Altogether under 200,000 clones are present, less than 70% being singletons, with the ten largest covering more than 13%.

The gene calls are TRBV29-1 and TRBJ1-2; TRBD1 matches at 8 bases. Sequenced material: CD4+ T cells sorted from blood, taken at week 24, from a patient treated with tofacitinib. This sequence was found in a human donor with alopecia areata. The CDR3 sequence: CSVLDRVDYGYTF. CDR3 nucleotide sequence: TGCAGCGTGTTGGACAGGGTTGACTATGGCTACACCTTC.